These 10 T cell receptor beta chains share one sample of origin, sequenced in a study of blood T cell repertoires in COVID-19. This table comes from immunoSEQ multiplex PCR, and its TCRdb copy is limited to in-frame clones, with some not included. The sample includes about 44,000 clones, under 90% of them seen just once. The sequenced material came from peripheral blood. Source of these receptors: a woman in her seventies with acute or convalescent COVID-19.

The chain employs TRBV3-1 (or the pseudogene TRBV3-2) and TRBJ2-5; 14 bases match TRBD2. The CDR3 has 17 residues. Germline values: CDR1 LGHDT, CDR2 YNNKEL (reference sequence). J gave up 5 bases and V 1 base, and 6 bases lay outside the gene matches. The chain's CDR3 is CASSQGGLAGDGETQYF. CDR3 nucleotides: TGTGCCAGCAGCCAAGGGGGACTAGCGGGAGATGGTGAGACCCAGTACTTC.

The chain is built from TRBV19 and TRBJ2-5, with a possible D match to TRBD1 (5 bases). Looked up from germline, CDR1 is LNHDA and CDR2 is SQIVND (reference sequence). The CDR3 loop spans 15 amino acids. Trimming shortened V by 3 bases and J by 2 bases, and 13 bases separated the two germline ends. Written as DNA, the CDR3 is TGTGCCAGTAGTATCGGGCAGGGATGGCAAGAGACCCAGTACTTC. Its translation is CASSIGQGWQETQYF.

This chain links TRBV7-9 with TRBJ1-4; a possible D gene is TRBD1 (5 bases). The germline gives CDR1 SEHNR, CDR2 FQNEAQ (reference sequence). This CDR3 has 15 residues. With 4 bases removed from V and 0 bases from J, the gap between germline ends came to 9 bases. The CDR3: CASSSWGATNEKLFF. The CDR3 DNA reads as TGTGCCAGCAGCTCCTGGGGGGCAACTAATGAAAAACTGTTTTTT.

V usage is TRBV6-6 and J usage is TRBJ2-7; 10 bases are shared with TRBD1. CDR1 is MNHNY and CDR2 is SVGAGI in the germline V gene (reference sequence). V lost 7 bases to trimming and J lost 1 base; unmatched junction nucleotides: 7. This CDR3 is built from 15 residues. CDR3 protein: CASTFRDRGSYEQYF. The CDR3 region has the DNA TGTGCCAGCACCTTTCGGGACAGGGGATCCTACGAGCAGTACTTC.

The chain recombines TRBV6-5 with TRBJ2-6; TRBD1 agrees at 7 bases. There are 15 residues in the CDR3. CDR1 is MNHEY and CDR2 is SVGAGI in the germline V gene. The V and J ends lost 6 bases and 0 bases, in that order; junction bases with no gene match: 2. DNA for the CDR3: TGTGCCAGCAGGAGACAGGGCTCTGGGGCCAACGTCCTGACTTTC. Protein sequence: CASRRQGSGANVLTF.

This chain connects TRBV11-2 to TRBJ1-4; the D is unclear. This CDR3 has 15 residues. Germline V CDR1 and CDR2: SGHAT, FQNNGV. The V and J ends lost 5 bases and 8 bases respectively, with 18 bases between them. CDR3 coding DNA: TGTGCCAGCAGCCTCGCGGGAACAGTGGGGGAAAAACTGTTTTTT. It encodes CASSLAGTVGEKLFF.

This chain links TRBV24-1 with TRBJ2-3; 10 positions match TRBD1. The V gene's germline CDR1 is KGHDR and CDR2 SFDVKD. The CDR3 totals 16 residues. Unmatched junction bases numbered 12, after V lost 4 bases and J lost 9 bases. CDR3 sequence: CATSDPTPGQGKTQYF. Here the CDR3 DNA reads TGTGCCACCAGTGACCCAACTCCGGGACAGGGGAAGACGCAGTATTTT.

The V gene is TRBV2, the J gene TRBJ2-2; 10 bases align to TRBD1. Per the germline V gene, CDR1 is SNHLY and CDR2 is FYNNEI. This CDR3 is 15 amino acids long. V gave up 7 bases and J gave up 3 bases; unmatched junction bases: 5. CDR3 amino acids: CASIRDRGHTGELFF. The CDR3 DNA reads TGTGCCAGCATCAGAGACAGGGGGCACACCGGGGAGCTGTTTTTT.

The chain employs TRBV12-3 or TRBV12-4 and TRBJ1-3; 7 nucleotides line up with TRBD1. The V and J ends lost 6 bases and 4 bases, in that order; junction bases with no gene match: 3. The CDR3 contains 13 residues. The CDR3 DNA reads as TGTGCCAGCAGCCGACAGGGAGGAAACACCATATATTTT. This translates into CASSRQGGNTIYF.

The chain combines TRBV19 with TRBJ2-5; no definite D call. The CDR3 covers 14 residues. V was cut by 3 bases and J by 5 bases, with 13 bases left in between. CDR1 is LNHDA and CDR2 is SQIVND in the germline V gene (reference sequence). The CDR3 spells CASSISPDGETQYF. DNA for the CDR3: TGTGCCAGTAGTATTTCTCCAGACGGGGAGACCCAGTACTTC.